A single sample is the source of the 14 T cell receptor beta chains below, sequenced in a study of OX40 agonist ivuxolimab in advanced cancers. Assay used: immunoSEQ multiplex PCR; TCRdb lists only in-frame clones, some missing. The sample comprises around 31,000 clones, 90% of which are singletons, and about 30% rests with the top ten. The sample in question was CD4+ or CD8+ T cells sorted from blood, obtained in a trial of the OX40 agonist ivuxolimab. These TCRs come from an adult with an advanced solid tumor such as melanoma, head and neck, liver or kidney cancer.

The chain joins TRBV9 to TRBJ1-3; D remains ambiguous. CDR1 and CDR2 from the germline V gene are SGDLS and YYNGEE. This CDR3 comprises 17 residues. Trimming removed 4 bases at V and 0 bases at J, with 17 bases between. Here the CDR3 reads CASSPLFKRSSGNTIYF. The CDR3 region has the DNA TGTGCCAGCAGCCCACTGTTTAAACGGAGCTCTGGAAACACCATATATTTT.

J is TRBJ2-7 and V is TRBV5-5; TRBD2 agrees at 9 bases. Trimming took 4 bases from V and 5 from J; bases not matched to a gene: 16. This CDR3 comprises 17 residues. The germline V gene encodes CDR1 SGHKS and CDR2 YYEKEE (reference sequence). In DNA, the CDR3 is TGTGCCAGCAGCGTGTGGCCCGTTAGCGGGAGAGCCCACGAGCAGTACTTC. It codes for CASSVWPVSGRAHEQYF.

The chain is built from TRBV7-9 and TRBJ1-2; D may be TRBD1 (5 bases). Germline V gene data show CDR1 as SEHNR and CDR2 as FQNEAQ (reference sequence). The CDR3 extends over 12 amino acids. Trimming shortened V by 3 bases and J by 7 bases, and 9 bases separated the two germline ends. CDR3: CASSLGQSGYTF. The CDR3 DNA sequence: TGTGCCAGCAGCTTGGGGCAGAGTGGCTACACCTTC.

The chain uses TRBV7-8 and TRBJ2-7, with 11 bases that match TRBD2. The V segment lost 5 bases and the J segment 2 bases; nucleotides outside the gene matches: 2. Germline V gives CDR1 SGHVS, CDR2 FQNEAQ. CDR3 size: 14 residues. In DNA, the CDR3 is TGTGCCAGCAGCCCGACTAGCGGGGCCTACGAGCAGTACTTC. Encoded protein: CASSPTSGAYEQYF.

This rearrangement joins TRBV19 to TRBJ2-7, with a weak D call TRBD1 (6 bases). Trimming pared 3 bases from V and 2 bases from J, leaving 8 bases between. The germline V gene has CDR1 LNHDA and CDR2 SQIVND (reference sequence). The CDR3 runs 13 residues. This CDR3 reads CASSMGQAYEQYF. The CDR3 bases are TGTGCCAGTAGTATGGGACAAGCCTACGAGCAGTACTTC.

The chain recombines TRBV9 with TRBJ1-5; the D gene is possibly TRBD1 (5 bases). Germline V CDR1 and CDR2: SGDLS, YYNGEE. The CDR3 length is 15 residues. V lost 0 bases to trimming and J lost 0 bases, with 7 bases between them. The CDR3 reads CASSVGGFSNQPQHF. The CDR3 DNA reads TGTGCCAGCAGCGTAGGGGGGTTTAGCAATCAGCCCCAGCATTTT.

V usage is TRBV30 and J usage is TRBJ2-1, with 7 positions matching TRBD1. Germline trimming cut 2 bases from V and 6 bases from J; bases unmatched to any gene: 13. The CDR3 covers 16 residues. Germline lookup yields CDR1 GTSNPN and CDR2 SVGIG (reference sequence). The CDR3: CAWSPLTGAAFNEQFF. CDR3 coding DNA: TGTGCCTGGAGTCCACTAACAGGGGCCGCGTTCAATGAGCAGTTCTTC.

This chain connects TRBV27 to TRBJ2-7; D is possibly TRBD2 (7 bases). The CDR3 runs 15 residues. Deletions cut 5 bases from V and 3 bases from J, with 17 bases between. Germline CDR1 is MNHEY and CDR2 is SMNVEV (reference sequence). The CDR3 protein is CASSPRGGLLYEQYF. The CDR3 DNA sequence: TGTGCCAGCAGTCCTAGGGGGGGCCTGCTCTACGAGCAGTACTTC.

The rearrangement uses TRBV2 and TRBJ2-1, with TRBD2 matching 9 bases. Germline assignment: CDR1 SNHLY and CDR2 FYNNEI. The CDR3 is 13 residues long. The junction had 3 bases not matched to a gene; V was cut back by 6 bases and J by 6 bases. The CDR3 DNA reads TGTGCCAGCAGGGGACTAGCTGGCAATGAGCAGTTCTTC. This translates into CASRGLAGNEQFF.

V and J are TRBV2 and TRBJ2-7; TRBD2 aligns across 9 bases. V trimming: 4 bases; J trimming: 1 base; junction bases outside the gene matches: 2. Per germline, CDR1 SNHLY and CDR2 FYNNEI. This CDR3 contains 14 residues. The CDR3 region has the DNA TGTGCCAGCAGTGCACTAGCGGGTTCCTACGAGCAGTACTTC. Its translation: CASSALAGSYEQYF.

The V call is TRBV9, the J call TRBJ1-1; 11 nucleotides match TRBD1. CDR3 length equals 17 residues. Germline V gene sequence: CDR1 SGDLS, CDR2 YYNGEE. The V gene end was trimmed by 4 bases and the J gene end by 2 bases; junction bases not matched to a gene: 10. The CDR3 sequence: CASSPGDRGSSNTEAFF. The CDR3 DNA reads as TGTGCCAGCAGCCCCGGGGACAGGGGGTCCTCTAACACTGAAGCTTTCTTT.

The gene calls are TRBV19 and TRBJ2-1, with D perhaps being TRBD1 or TRBD2 (5 bases each). There are 15 residues in the CDR3. Trimming shortened V by 5 bases and J by 1 base, and 12 bases separated the two germline ends. Germline V gene lookup returns CDR1 LNHDA and CDR2 SQIVND (reference sequence). This chain's CDR3 is CASSFPGLSYNEQFF. Written as DNA, the CDR3 is TGTGCCAGTAGTTTCCCGGGGCTGTCCTACAATGAGCAGTTCTTC.

In this sample, this clone turned up a few times. V and J are TRBV28 and TRBJ2-7, with D perhaps being TRBD1 or TRBD2 (5 bases each). CDR3 length equals 14 residues. Trimming took 2 bases from V and 0 from J, leaving 8 bases between them. CDR1 is MDHEN, CDR2 SYDVKM, per germline. The CDR3 bases are TGTGCCAGCAGTTTAGGGGACGTCTCCTACGAGCAGTACTTC. Protein product: CASSLGDVSYEQYF.

The CDR3 loop reads CASSLVGVTGTTEAFF. DNA for the CDR3: TGTGCCAGCAGCTTAGTAGGGGTCACAGGGACCACTGAAGCTTTCTTT. The chain carries TRBV11-1 and TRBJ1-1; weak D call: TRBD1 (6 bases). CDR1 is SGHAT and CDR2 is FQDESV in the germline V gene (reference sequence). The CDR3 covers 16 residues. V lost 1 base to trimming and J lost 4 bases, with 16 bases between them. Looking up the rest from reference TRBV11-1 and TRBJ1-1 gives the full variable domain: EAEVAQSPRYKITEKSQAVAFWCDPISGHATLYWYRQILGQGPELLVQFQDESVVDDSQLPKDRFSAERLKGVDSTLKIQPAELGDSAMYLCASSLVGVTGTTEAFFGQGTRLTVV.